This is a list of T cell receptor beta chains from one sample in a study of cytotoxic CD8 clonotypes in ibrutinib-treated CLL. Profiling relied on immunoSEQ multiplex PCR, and the TCRdb table lists in-frame clones only, not all of them. The table includes 250,000 to 350,000 clones, 60% to 80% detected once. Sequenced material: PBMCs, taken at disease progression, from a patient treated with ibrutinib. The receptors were sampled from a human donor with chronic lymphocytic leukemia. CDR3s include the opening cysteine and the closing phenylalanine or tryptophan. A D gene is named only where the DNA matches it firmly. Clone size, where shown, is once, few, many, or a class for clones that have expanded.

clone size,V gene,D gene,J gene,CDR3 DNA,CDR3 protein
.,TRBV15,.,TRBJ2-3,TGTGCCACCAGGGGGAACCCAGATACGCAGTATTTT,CATRGNPDTQYF
.,TRBV7-3,.,TRBJ2-1,TGTGCCAGCAGCTTAGCCCCAGGTTTCCCCTACAATGAGCAGTTCTTC,CASSLAPGFPYNEQFF
few,TRBV7-9,.,TRBJ1-2,TGTGCCAGCAGCTTAGGAGGGGGAGACTATGGCTACACCTTC,CASSLGGGDYGYTF
few,TRBV11-2,TRBD2,TRBJ2-5,TGTGCCAGCAGCTTAGGGGAGGGGCGTTGGGAGACCCAGTACTTC,CASSLGEGRWETQYF
.,TRBV10-3,TRBD1,TRBJ1-2,TGTGCCATTTCGACCCGGGACAGGGTCCCCTATGGCTACACCTTC,CAISTRDRVPYGYTF
few,TRBV7-2,.,TRBJ1-5,TGTGCCAGCAGCCCTAGGCCTAGGGCTAGCAATCAGCCCCAGCATTTT,CASSPRPRASNQPQHF
.,TRBV2,.,TRBJ2-1,TGTGCCAGCTATTGGTACAATGAGCAGTTCTTC,CASYWYNEQFF
.,TRBV5-8,TRBD1,TRBJ2-3,TGTGCCAGCAGCTTGGACAGGGGGCCAGATACGCAGTATTTT,CASSLDRGPDTQYF
few,TRBV28,.,TRBJ1-2,TGTGCCAGCAGTCCCCTACTCGGGGGCCCGTACTATGGCTACACCTTC,CASSPLLGGPYYGYTF
.,TRBV9,TRBD1,TRBJ2-1,TGTGCCAGCAGACCGGGACAGAAACCCAATGAGCAGTTCTTC,CASRPGQKPNEQFF
few,TRBV6-1,TRBD1,TRBJ2-2,TGTGCCAGCAGTGTGATAGGGGGCAACACCGGGGAGCTGTTTTTT,CASSVIGGNTGELFF
.,TRBV2,.,TRBJ2-5,TGTGCCAGCAGTGAAGAGGGGGGATGGGGGACCCAGTACTTC,CASSEEGGWGTQYF
.,TRBV29-1,.,TRBJ2-7,TGCAGCGTTAAGAGGGTCGGGTTAGGCTACGAGCAGTACTTC,CSVKRVGLGYEQYF
.,TRBV2,TRBD2,TRBJ2-1,TGTGCCAGCTGGGGGACTAGCGGGAGAAGCAATGAGCAGTTCTTC,CASWGTSGRSNEQFF
.,TRBV10-3,.,TRBJ2-2,TGTGCCATCCCACGGGCGACGAACACCGGGGAGCTGTTTTTT,CAIPRATNTGELFF
few,TRBV7-9,TRBD2,TRBJ2-3,TGTGCCAGCAGCCTCAGAGGACTAGCGGGCGATAGCACAGATACGCAGTATTTT,CASSLRGLAGDSTDTQYF
.,TRBV9,.,TRBJ2-5,TGTGCCAGCAGCGTAGATAAAGTGGGGAGGGAGACCCAGTACTTC,CASSVDKVGRETQYF
.,TRBV7-6,.,TRBJ2-3,TGTGCCAGCAGCTCCCTTCCGGGCGCAGATACGCAGTATTTT,CASSSLPGADTQYF
.,TRBV29-1,.,TRBJ1-1,TGCAGCGTTGATGAGGGGCGAGGGAGCCAAGCTTTCTTT,CSVDEGRGSQAFF
.,TRBV4-3,TRBD1,TRBJ1-6,TGCGCCAGCAGCCAGGGGGGACAGAGGAAGAGTAATTCACCCCTCCACTTT,CASSQGGQRKSNSPLHF
.,TRBV28,.,TRBJ1-2,TGTGCCAGCAGTTTAAACAAGTGGGGCTACACCTTC,CASSLNKWGYTF
.,TRBV5-1,.,TRBJ1-5,TGCGCCAGCAGGGCAGGGCCCAATCAGCCCCAGCATTTT,CASRAGPNQPQHF
.,TRBV28,.,TRBJ2-2,TGTGCCAGCAGCAACTCGGAACCCGGGGAGCTGTTTTTT,CASSNSEPGELFF
once,TRBV2,TRBD2,TRBJ2-3,TGTGCCAGCAGTGAAGAGGGTAGCGGGAGCATAGGCACAGATACGCAGTATTTT,CASSEEGSGSIGTDTQYF
.,TRBV10-3,TRBD1,TRBJ1-5,TGTGCCATCAGTGAAGGGGGCAAGGGTCAGCCCCAGCATTTT,CAISEGGKGQPQHF
.,TRBV7-9,.,TRBJ1-1,TGTGCCAGCAGCCCCCCCCGGCCTTGGAGGACTGAAGCTTTCTTT,CASSPPRPWRTEAFF
.,TRBV7-6,.,TRBJ2-7,TGTGCCAGCAGCTTAGAGGACAGAACCTACGAGCAGTACTTC,CASSLEDRTYEQYF
once,TRBV27,.,TRBJ2-3,TGTGCCAGCAGTCCCCGGACTCTCACAGATACGCAGTATTTT,CASSPRTLTDTQYF
once,TRBV7-2,.,TRBJ2-5,TGTGCCAGCAGCTTAGTCCCAGGGTGGTCCCCAGAGACCCAGTACTTC,CASSLVPGWSPETQYF
.,TRBV25-1,TRBD1,TRBJ1-2,TGTGCCAGCAGCACACACAGACGCGGGACAGACTATGGCTACACCTTC,CASSTHRRGTDYGYTF
.,TRBV11-2,.,TRBJ2-3,TGTGCCAGCAGCTCCTACACAGATACGCAGTATTTT,CASSSYTDTQYF
.,TRBV4-1,TRBD1,TRBJ2-1,TGCGCCAGCAGCCGTGGGGACAGCCACAATGAGCAGTTCTTC,CASSRGDSHNEQFF
.,TRBV29-1,.,TRBJ1-1,TGCAGCGCTGAACAACGGAACACTGAAGCTTTCTTT,CSAEQRNTEAFF
.,TRBV28,.,TRBJ1-5,TGTGCCAGCAGTTTATTGTTCGGGGTCGGTCAGCCCCAGCATTTT,CASSLLFGVGQPQHF
.,TRBV28,.,TRBJ1-3,TGTGCCAGCAGTCTTTTGACAACCTCTGGAAACACCATATATTTT,CASSLLTTSGNTIYF
.,TRBV7-2,TRBD2,TRBJ2-5,TGTGCCAGCAGCTTCGTAGCGGGGAGACAAGAGACCCAGTACTTC,CASSFVAGRQETQYF
many,TRBV6-1,TRBD1,TRBJ1-2,TGTGCCAGCAGTTGGACAGGGTCCTATGGCTACACCTTC,CASSWTGSYGYTF
.,TRBV27,.,TRBJ2-3,TGTGCCAGCAGTTTATCGTTTTCTACCCTTACGCAGTATTTT,CASSLSFSTLTQYF
.,TRBV15,.,TRBJ1-5,TGTGCCACCAGTTCCAGGCCCAATCAGCCCCAGCATTTT,CATSSRPNQPQHF
few,TRBV10-3,TRBD1,TRBJ2-7,TGTGCCATCAGTGAGGTAGGGGGCAGGACCTCCTACGAGCAGTACTTC,CAISEVGGRTSYEQYF
many,TRBV5-1,.,TRBJ2-7,TGCGCCAGCAGCTTGTTTGCCAACTCCTACGAGCAGTACTTC,CASSLFANSYEQYF
.,TRBV18,.,TRBJ2-7,TGTGCCAGCTCACCACGTCCGGGGCAGGTTTCCTACGAGCAGTACTTC,CASSPRPGQVSYEQYF
.,TRBV4-1,.,TRBJ2-7,TGCGCCAGCAGCCCTCTTGCCAGCGATTACGAGCAGTACTTC,CASSPLASDYEQYF
once,TRBV4-1,.,TRBJ2-7,TGCGCCAGCAGCCTTTGGGTTGGGTCGGCCTACGAGCAGTACTTC,CASSLWVGSAYEQYF
.,TRBV29-1,.,TRBJ2-3,TGCAGCGTTGAAGAATTCGACGACACAGATACGCAGTATTTT,CSVEEFDDTDTQYF
.,TRBV4-3,TRBD2,TRBJ2-7,TGCGCCAGCAGCCCAGTAGCGGGAGGGCCGTTCTACGAGCAGTACTTC,CASSPVAGGPFYEQYF
.,TRBV18,TRBD2,TRBJ2-7,TGTGCCAGCTCACCAGGGTCCACTAGCGGGAACTCCTACGAGCAGTACTTC,CASSPGSTSGNSYEQYF
.,TRBV5-6,.,TRBJ2-1,TGTGCCAGCAGCTTGGAGGGTAATGAGCAGTTCTTC,CASSLEGNEQFF
.,TRBV15,.,TRBJ1-2,TGTGCCACCAGCAGAGGAGGGGCAGATTCTAACTATGGCTACACCTTC,CATSRGGADSNYGYTF
.,TRBV28,.,TRBJ2-7,TGTGCCAGCAGTTTATCCAGGGGCCCGTCCTACGAGCAGTACTTC,CASSLSRGPSYEQYF
.,TRBV2,.,TRBJ2-7,TGTGCCAGCAGCGGACAAGCCCGACGGGTCTTCGCCCACGAGCAGTACTTC,CASSGQARRVFAHEQYF
.,TRBV19,.,TRBJ1-2,TGTGCCAGTAGTATAGTACACGGCCAGGGTGTAGGCTACACCTTC,CASSIVHGQGVGYTF
.,TRBV5-1,TRBD2,TRBJ2-5,TGCGCCAGCAGCTTGGTTTTAGCGGGAGGGCCGGGGGAGACCCAGTACTTC,CASSLVLAGGPGETQYF
.,TRBV10-3,.,TRBJ2-5,TGTGCCATCAGTCCCTCGACAGCTCTCCAAGAGACCCAGTACTTC,CAISPSTALQETQYF
.,TRBV6-6,.,TRBJ2-7,TGTGCCAGCAGGACCGCGGGCAGTAGCTCCTACGAGCAGTACTTC,CASRTAGSSSYEQYF
.,TRBV4-1,.,TRBJ1-2,TGCGCCAGCAGCCAAGAAGCCATGAGGGGACACCAGAAAGCCAACTATGGCTACACCTTC,CASSQEAMRGHQKANYGYTF
.,TRBV18,.,TRBJ1-1,TGTGCCAGCTCACGGGAGAACACTGAAGCTTTCTTT,CASSRENTEAFF